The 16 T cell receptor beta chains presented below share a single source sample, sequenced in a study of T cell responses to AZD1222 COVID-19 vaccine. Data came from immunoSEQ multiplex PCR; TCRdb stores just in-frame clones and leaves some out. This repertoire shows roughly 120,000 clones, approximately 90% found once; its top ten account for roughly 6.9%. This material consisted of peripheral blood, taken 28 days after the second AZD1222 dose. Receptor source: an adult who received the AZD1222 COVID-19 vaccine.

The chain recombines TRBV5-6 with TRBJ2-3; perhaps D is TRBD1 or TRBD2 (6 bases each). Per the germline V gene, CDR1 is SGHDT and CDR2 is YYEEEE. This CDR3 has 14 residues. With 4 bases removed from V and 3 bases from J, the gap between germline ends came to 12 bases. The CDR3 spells CASSPGGRTDTQYF. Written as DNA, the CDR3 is TGTGCCAGCAGCCCTGGGGGGCGAACAGATACGCAGTATTTT.

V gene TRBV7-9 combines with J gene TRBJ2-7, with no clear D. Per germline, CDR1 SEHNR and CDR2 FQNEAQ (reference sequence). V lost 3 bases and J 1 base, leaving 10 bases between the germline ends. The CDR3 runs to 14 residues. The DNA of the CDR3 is TGTGCCAGCAGCTTCCGCGAGGCTTCCTACGAGCAGTACTTC. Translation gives CASSFREASYEQYF.

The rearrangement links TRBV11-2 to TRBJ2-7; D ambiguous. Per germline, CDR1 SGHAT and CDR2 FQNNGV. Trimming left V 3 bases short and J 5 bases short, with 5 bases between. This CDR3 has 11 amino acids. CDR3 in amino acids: CASSLLDEQYF. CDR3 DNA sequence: TGTGCCAGCAGCTTGCTGGACGAGCAGTACTTC.

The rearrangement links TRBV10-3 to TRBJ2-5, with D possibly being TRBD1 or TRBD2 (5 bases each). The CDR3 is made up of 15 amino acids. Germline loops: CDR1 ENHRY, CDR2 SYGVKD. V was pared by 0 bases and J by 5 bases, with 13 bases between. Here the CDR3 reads CAISESGVKRETQYF. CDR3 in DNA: TGTGCCATCAGTGAGTCGGGGGTTAAGAGGGAGACCCAGTACTTC.

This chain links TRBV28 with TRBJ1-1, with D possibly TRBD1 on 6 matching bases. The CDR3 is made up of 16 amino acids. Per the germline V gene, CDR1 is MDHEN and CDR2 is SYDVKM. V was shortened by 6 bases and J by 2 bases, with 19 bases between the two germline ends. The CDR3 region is CASRPRGGTKNTEAFF. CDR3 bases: TGTGCCAGCAGGCCGAGAGGGGGGACAAAAAACACTGAAGCTTTCTTT.

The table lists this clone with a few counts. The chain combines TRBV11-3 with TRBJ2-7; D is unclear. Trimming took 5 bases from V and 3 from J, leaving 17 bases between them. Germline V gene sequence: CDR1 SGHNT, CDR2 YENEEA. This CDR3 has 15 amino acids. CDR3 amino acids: CASSEVSASDYEQYF. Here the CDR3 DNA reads TGTGCCAGCAGCGAGGTGAGTGCCTCCGACTACGAGCAGTACTTC.

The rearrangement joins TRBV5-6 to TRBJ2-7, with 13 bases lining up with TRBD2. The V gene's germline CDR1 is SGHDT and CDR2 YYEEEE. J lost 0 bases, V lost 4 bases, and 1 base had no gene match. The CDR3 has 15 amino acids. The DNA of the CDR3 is TGTGCCAGCAGCAGGACTAGCGGGAGCTCCTACGAGCAGTACTTC. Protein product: CASSRTSGSSYEQYF.

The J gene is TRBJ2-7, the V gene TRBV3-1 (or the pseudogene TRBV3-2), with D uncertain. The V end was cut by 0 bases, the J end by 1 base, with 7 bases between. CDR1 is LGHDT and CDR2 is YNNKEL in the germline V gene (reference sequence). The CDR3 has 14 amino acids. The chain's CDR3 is CASSQDYLSYEQYF. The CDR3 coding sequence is TGTGCCAGCAGCCAAGATTATCTATCCTACGAGCAGTACTTC.

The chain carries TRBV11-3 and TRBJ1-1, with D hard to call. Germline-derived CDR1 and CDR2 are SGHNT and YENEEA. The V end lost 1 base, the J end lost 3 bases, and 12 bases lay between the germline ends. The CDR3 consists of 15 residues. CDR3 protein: CASSLGWTSDTEAFF. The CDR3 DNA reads TGTGCCAGCAGCTTAGGGTGGACTTCCGACACTGAAGCTTTCTTT.

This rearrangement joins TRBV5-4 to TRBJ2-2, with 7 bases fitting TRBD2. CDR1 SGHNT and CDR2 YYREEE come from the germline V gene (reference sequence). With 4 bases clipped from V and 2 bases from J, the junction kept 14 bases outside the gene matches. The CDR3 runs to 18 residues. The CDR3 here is CASSPFMMAGDNTGELFF. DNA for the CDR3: TGTGCCAGCAGCCCCTTTATGATGGCGGGAGATAACACCGGGGAGCTGTTTTTT.

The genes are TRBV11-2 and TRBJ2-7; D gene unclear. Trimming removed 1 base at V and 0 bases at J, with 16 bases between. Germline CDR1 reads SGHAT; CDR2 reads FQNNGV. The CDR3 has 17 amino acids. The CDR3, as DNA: TGTGCCAGCAGCTTAGGTAGTGGCTCTTTAAGCTCCTACGAGCAGTACTTC. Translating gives CASSLGSGSLSSYEQYF.

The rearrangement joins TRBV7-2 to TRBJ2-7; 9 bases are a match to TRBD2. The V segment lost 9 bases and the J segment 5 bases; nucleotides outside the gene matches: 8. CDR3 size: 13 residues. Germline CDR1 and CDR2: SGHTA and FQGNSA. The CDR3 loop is CASRREGNHEQYF. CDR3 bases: TGTGCCAGTCGGCGGGAGGGCAATCACGAGCAGTACTTC. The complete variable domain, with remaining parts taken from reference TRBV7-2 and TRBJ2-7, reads GAGVSQSPSNKVTEKGKDVELRCDPISGHTALYWYRQSLGQGLEFLIYFQGNSAPDKSGLPSDRFSAERTGGSVSTLTIQRTQQEDSAVYLCASRREGNHEQYFGPGTRLTVT.

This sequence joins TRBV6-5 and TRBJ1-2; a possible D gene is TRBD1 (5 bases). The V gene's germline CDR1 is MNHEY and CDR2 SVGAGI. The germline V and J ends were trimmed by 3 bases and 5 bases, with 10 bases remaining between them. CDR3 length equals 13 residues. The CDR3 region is CASSYPGAYGYTF. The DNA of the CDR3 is TGTGCCAGCAGTTATCCCGGGGCTTATGGCTACACCTTC.

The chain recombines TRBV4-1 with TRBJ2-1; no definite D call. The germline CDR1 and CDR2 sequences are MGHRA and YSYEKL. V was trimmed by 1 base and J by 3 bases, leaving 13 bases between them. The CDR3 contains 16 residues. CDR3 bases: TGCGCCAGCAGCCAAGCTTTGACCTCGGGCTACAATGAGCAGTTCTTC. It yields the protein CASSQALTSGYNEQFF.

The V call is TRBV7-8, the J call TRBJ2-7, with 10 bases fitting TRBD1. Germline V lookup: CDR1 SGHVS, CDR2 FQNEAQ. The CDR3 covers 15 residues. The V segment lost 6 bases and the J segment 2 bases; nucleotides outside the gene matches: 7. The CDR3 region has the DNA TGTGCCAGCAGTCGAGACAGGGGGCTACCCTACGAGCAGTACTTC. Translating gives CASSRDRGLPYEQYF.

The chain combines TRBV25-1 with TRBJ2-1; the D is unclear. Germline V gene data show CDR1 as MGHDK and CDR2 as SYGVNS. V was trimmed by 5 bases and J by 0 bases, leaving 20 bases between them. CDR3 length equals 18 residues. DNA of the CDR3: TGTGCCAGCAGTTCACCCCCGGGCGGCAGTGGCTCCTACAATGAGCAGTTCTTC. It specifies CASSSPPGGSGSYNEQFF.